This T cell receptor beta chain was captured in a study of blood T cell repertoires in COVID-19. In assigning cohorts, the study relied on participant-reported clinical history. Germline V gives CDR1 LNHDA, CDR2 SQIVND (reference sequence). V lost 4 bases to trimming and J lost 0 bases, with 14 bases between them. The CDR3 consists of 16 residues. The method was immunoSEQ multiplex PCR; TCRdb's version includes in-frame clones alone and lacks a portion of them. The sample lists just over 300,000 clones; approximately 85% were seen once. The sample comprised PBMCs or T cells enriched from blood (not recorded which). The TCR comes from a man aged 25 to 45 who had recovered from COVID-19. The V and J genes are TRBV19 and TRBJ2-3; D uncertain. For the CDR3, the DNA is TGTGCCAGTAGTACTAGTAGGATAACTAGCACAGATACGCAGTATTTT. Encoded protein: CASSTSRITSTDTQYF.